This T cell receptor beta chain derives from a study of beta chain features in type 1 diabetes (dated by TCRdb to the late 2010s). General notes on the study: Patients and healthy donors did not differ in mean age, gender distribution, total cell number or subset yield. Across all samples, fewer than 130 million sorted cells were examined, and cell number per subset correlated strongly with RNA yield. The study compared TCRB repertoires of sorted circulating CD4+ T cell subsets between recently diagnosed type 1 diabetes patients and matched healthy donors. Regulatory and stem cell-like memory subsets were obtained from only 8 patients and roughly 8 healthy donors, while naive and central memory subsets were obtained from all 30 or so donors.

As regards this clone: Its recognized antigen is unknown. Base qualities are not recorded, but no much larger clone differs from it by a single base.

All of the isolated RNA was reverse transcribed with the High Capacity cDNA Reverse Transcription Kit, so expressed TCRB transcripts were sequenced. Deep immunoSEQ sequencing was applied to naive, central memory and regulatory T cell samples, giving an average of roughly 3.3 million total reads per sample. After sorted cells were lysed in RLT buffer, RNA was extracted with DNase-treated RNeasy Micro or Mini kits, with the choice depending on cell number. To prevent cross-contamination, every cell subset was processed on its own, while patient and healthy donor samples were processed together. The immunoSEQ multiplex PCR was used to amplify TCRB sequences from cDNA, yielding 87-bp fragments that span the CDR3 region. Amplicons were sequenced on the Illumina HiSeq platform. The study's own analysis went as follows. Synthetic template baselines were used to correct PCR bias computationally, reads within Hamming distance 2 were collapsed, and singletons that could not be merged were discarded. By aligning reads against IMGT, V, D and J genes, CDR3 length, and insertions or deletions at six rearrangement sites were assigned. Within each subset, clonotype counts were normalized to sorted cell number, and only after that were true diversity and Gini coefficients computed with the tcR R package. The overlap coefficient, calculated on TCRB nucleotide sequences, was used to quantify repertoire sharing. As a proxy for the pre-selection repertoire, out-of-frame TCRB sequences from naive cells were analyzed. As stored in TCRdb, this immuneACCESS dataset retains in-frame rearrangements with V and J assigned. A fraction of the clones does not appear; measured against another copy, unresolved V genes explain less than half of the discrepancy, and the remainder lacks a known reason. The V and J calls and clone size were taken over from that table, and D and trimming were inferred from the DNA. In all, the sample holds nearly 700,000 clones, and 13% of those were seen once. Jointly, the top ten make up approximately 0.02% of the sample.

Broader findings and caveats from the paper: PCR may preferentially amplify shorter templates, but because patient and control samples were amplified and corrected together, any resulting skew would affect both groups equally. The naive, central memory and regulatory TCRB repertoires appeared to resemble one another more closely among patients than among healthy donors. Because cDNA was sequenced instead of genomic DNA, highly expressing activated cells could be over-represented, though the groups showed no difference in activation or CD3 levels. At VDJ recombination sites, patients with type 1 diabetes made fewer insertions and deleted more nucleotides, a pattern implying thymic rearrangement abnormalities. In all four CD4+ subsets, TCRB CDR3 length was moderately but significantly shorter in type 1 diabetes patients. Because the HLA sub-analyses included only small numbers of individuals, any influence of HLA type on TCRB rearrangement was left unresolved.

Including the terminal cysteine and phenylalanine, the CDR3 comprises 14 residues. Here the CDR3 DNA is all that survives: 42 bases in frame from base 1. CDR1 and CDR2, looked up from the germline V gene, are KGHSH and LQKENI. V lost 3 bases and J lost 3 bases; the stretch between them is 10 bases long. Each donor gave one peripheral blood draw, about 110 mL on average, collected into heparinised tubes. A BD FACSAria II and a panel including CD45RO, CCR7, CD25, CD127, CD95 and CD27 were used to sort naive, central memory, regulatory and stem cell-like memory CD4+ T cells. Every sorted population had a purity above 95%. PBMCs were separated immediately by Lymphoprep density gradient centrifugation and were stained directly, without being cultured. Samples were stained and sorted in pairs, with one healthy donor and one patient per experiment, so that batch effects were minimized.

Sequencing used naive CD4+ T cells from blood. Interpreted using the paper, the cell subset or site label stands for: true naive CD4+ T cells. In this chain, TRBV18 is recombined with TRBJ2-3, with the D gene tentatively TRBD1 or TRBD2, based on 5 matching bases in each. This TCR derives from a man between 18 and 29 years old with type 1 diabetes. Read as DNA, the sequence is TGTGCCAGCTCACCGGGGCGAGGGACAGATACGCAGTATTTT. Translation gives CASSPGRGTDTQYF.